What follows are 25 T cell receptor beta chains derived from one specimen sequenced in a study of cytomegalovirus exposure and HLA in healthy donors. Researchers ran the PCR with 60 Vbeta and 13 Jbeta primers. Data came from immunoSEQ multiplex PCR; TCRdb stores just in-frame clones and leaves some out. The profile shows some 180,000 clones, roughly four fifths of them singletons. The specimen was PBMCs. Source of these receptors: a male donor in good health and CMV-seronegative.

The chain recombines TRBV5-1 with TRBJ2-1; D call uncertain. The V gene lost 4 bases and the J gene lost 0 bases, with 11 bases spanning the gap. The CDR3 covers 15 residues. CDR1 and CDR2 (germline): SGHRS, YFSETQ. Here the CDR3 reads CASSPFMSSYNEQFF. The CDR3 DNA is TGCGCCAGCAGCCCATTCATGAGCTCCTACAATGAGCAGTTCTTC.

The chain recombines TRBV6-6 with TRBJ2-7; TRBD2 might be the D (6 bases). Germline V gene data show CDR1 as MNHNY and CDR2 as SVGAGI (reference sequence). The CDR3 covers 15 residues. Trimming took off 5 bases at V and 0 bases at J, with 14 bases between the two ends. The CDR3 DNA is TGTGCCAGCAGTCTACCGGGACTGTACTCCTACGAGCAGTACTTC. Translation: CASSLPGLYSYEQYF.

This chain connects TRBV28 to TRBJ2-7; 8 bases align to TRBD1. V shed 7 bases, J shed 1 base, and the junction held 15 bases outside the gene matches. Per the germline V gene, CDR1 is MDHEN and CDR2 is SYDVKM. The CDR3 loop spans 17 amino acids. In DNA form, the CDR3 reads TGTGCCAGCACCCCCCTCGGACAGGGTGGATCGTCCTACGAGCAGTACTTC. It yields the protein CASTPLGQGGSSYEQYF.

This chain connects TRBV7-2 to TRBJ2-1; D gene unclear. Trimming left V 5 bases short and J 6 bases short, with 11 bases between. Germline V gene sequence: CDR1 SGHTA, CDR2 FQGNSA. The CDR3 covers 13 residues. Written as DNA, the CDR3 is TGTGCCAGCAGCAGAGAGGCTTTCAATGAGCAGTTCTTC. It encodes CASSREAFNEQFF.

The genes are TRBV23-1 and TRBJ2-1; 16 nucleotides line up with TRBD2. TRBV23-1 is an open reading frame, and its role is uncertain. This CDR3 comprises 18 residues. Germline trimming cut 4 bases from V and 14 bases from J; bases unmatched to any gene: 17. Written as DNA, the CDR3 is TGCGCCAGCAGTCGTGGGGTGGGACTAGCGGGAGGGCTGGTTGTCGAGTTCTTC. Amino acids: CASSRGVGLAGGLVVEFF.

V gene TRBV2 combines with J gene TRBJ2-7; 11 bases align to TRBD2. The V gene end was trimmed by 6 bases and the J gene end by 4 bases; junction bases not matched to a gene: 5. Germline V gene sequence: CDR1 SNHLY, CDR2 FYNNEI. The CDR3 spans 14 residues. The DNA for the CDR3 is TGTGCCAGCAGAGCGGGACTAGCGGTGTACGAGCAGTACTTC. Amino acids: CASRAGLAVYEQYF.

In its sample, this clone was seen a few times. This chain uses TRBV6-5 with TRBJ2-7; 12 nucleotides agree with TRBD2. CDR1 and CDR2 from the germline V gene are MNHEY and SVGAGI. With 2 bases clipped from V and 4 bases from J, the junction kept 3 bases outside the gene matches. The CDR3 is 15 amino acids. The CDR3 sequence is CASSYLGLAGYEQYF. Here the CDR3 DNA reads TGTGCCAGCAGTTACCTAGGACTAGCGGGATACGAGCAGTACTTC.

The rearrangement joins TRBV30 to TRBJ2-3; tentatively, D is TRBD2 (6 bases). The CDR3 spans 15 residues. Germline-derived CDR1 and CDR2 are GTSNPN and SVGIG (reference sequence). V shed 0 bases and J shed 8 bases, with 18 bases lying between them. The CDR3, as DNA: TGTGCCTGGAGTGTACGGGGCGGGGTTCTACCTACGCAGTATTTT. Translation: CAWSVRGGVLPTQYF. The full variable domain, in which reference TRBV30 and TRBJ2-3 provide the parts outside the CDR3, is SQTIHQWPATLVQPVGSPLSLECTVEGTSNPNLYWYRQAAGRGLQLLFYSVGIGQISSEVPQNLSASRPQDRQFILSSKKLLLSDSGFYLCAWSVRGGVLPTQYFGPGTRLTVL.

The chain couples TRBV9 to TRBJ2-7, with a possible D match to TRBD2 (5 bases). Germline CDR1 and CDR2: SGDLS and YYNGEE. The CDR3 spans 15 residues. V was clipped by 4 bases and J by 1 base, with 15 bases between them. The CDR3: CASSPGSTVSYEQYF. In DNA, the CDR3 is TGTGCCAGCAGCCCGGGGAGCACAGTTTCCTACGAGCAGTACTTC.

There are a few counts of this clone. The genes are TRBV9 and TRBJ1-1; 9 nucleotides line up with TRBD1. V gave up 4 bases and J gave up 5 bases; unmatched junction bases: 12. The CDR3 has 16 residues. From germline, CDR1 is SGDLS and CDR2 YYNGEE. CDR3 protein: CASSPRTGVINTEAFF. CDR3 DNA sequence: TGTGCCAGCAGCCCCCGGACAGGGGTAATTAATACTGAAGCTTTCTTT.

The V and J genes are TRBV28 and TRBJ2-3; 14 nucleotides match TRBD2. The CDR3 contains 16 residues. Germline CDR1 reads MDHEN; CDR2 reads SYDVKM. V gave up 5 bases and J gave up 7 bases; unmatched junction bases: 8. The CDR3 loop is CASSAGLAGVAYTQYF. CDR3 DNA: TGTGCCAGCAGTGCGGGACTAGCGGGAGTAGCGTATACGCAGTATTTT.

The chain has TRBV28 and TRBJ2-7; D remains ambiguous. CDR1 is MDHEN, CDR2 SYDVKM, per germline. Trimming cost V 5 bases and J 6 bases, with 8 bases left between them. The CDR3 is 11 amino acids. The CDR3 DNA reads TGTGCCAGCAGTCTCACGGGCGAGCAGTACTTC. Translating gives CASSLTGEQYF.

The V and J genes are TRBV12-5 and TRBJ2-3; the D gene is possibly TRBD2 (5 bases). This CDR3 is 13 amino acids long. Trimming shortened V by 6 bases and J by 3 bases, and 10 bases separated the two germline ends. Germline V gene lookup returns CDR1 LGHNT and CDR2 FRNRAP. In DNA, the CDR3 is TGTGCTAGTGGAGTGCGGGCAACAGATACGCAGTATTTT. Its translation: CASGVRATDTQYF.

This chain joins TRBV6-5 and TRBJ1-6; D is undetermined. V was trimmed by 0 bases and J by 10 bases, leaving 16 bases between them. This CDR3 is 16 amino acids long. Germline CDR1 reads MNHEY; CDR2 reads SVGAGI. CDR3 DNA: TGTGCCAGCAGTTACTCGATTTCCTGGTCGGGGTCACCCCTCCACTTT. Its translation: CASSYSISWSGSPLHF.

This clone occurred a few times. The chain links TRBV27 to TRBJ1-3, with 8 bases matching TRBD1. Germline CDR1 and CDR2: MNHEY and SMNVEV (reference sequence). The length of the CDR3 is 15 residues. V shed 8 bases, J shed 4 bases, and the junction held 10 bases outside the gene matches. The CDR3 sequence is CASRGQGAFGNTIYF. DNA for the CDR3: TGTGCCAGCCGGGGGCAGGGGGCCTTCGGAAACACCATATATTTT.

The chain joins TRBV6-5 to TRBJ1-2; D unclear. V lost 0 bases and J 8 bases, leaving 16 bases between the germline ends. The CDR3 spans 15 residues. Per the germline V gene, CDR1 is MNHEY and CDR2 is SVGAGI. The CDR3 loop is CASSYSGGGIGGYTF. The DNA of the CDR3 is TGTGCCAGCAGTTACTCGGGCGGAGGGATCGGGGGCTACACCTTC.

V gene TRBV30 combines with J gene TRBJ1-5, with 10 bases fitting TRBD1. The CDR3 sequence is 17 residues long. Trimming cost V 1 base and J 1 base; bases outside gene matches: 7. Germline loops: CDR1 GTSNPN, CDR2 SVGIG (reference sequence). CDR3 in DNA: TGTGCCTGGAGTGGGGACAGGGGTCCGATGAGCAATCAGCCCCAGCATTTT. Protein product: CAWSGDRGPMSNQPQHF.

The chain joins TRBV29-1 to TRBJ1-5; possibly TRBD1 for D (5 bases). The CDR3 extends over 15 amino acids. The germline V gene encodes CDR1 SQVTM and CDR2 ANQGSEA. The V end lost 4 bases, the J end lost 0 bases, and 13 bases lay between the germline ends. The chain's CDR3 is CSVGGSPNSNQPQHF. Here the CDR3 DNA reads TGCAGCGTTGGGGGCAGTCCTAATAGCAATCAGCCCCAGCATTTT.

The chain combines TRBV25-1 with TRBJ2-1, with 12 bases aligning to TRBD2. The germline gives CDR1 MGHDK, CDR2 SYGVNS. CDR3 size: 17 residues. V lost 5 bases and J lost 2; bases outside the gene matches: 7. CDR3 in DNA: TGTGCCAGCAGTAGGCTAGCGGGAGGGTTTGCCTACAATGAGCAGTTCTTC. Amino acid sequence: CASSRLAGGFAYNEQFF.

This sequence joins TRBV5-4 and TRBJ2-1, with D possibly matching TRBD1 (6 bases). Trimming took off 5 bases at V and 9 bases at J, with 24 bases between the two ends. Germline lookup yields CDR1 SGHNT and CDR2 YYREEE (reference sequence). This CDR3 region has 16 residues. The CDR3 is CASRGAWGRKTAEQFF. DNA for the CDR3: TGTGCCAGCAGGGGGGCTTGGGGAAGAAAAACCGCTGAGCAGTTCTTC.

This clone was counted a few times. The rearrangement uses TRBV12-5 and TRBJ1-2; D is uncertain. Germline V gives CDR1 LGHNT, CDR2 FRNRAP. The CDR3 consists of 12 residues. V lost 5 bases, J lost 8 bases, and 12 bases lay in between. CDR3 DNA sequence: TGTGCTAGTGGTCCGGAGGTTCGGGGCTACACCTTC. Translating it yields CASGPEVRGYTF.

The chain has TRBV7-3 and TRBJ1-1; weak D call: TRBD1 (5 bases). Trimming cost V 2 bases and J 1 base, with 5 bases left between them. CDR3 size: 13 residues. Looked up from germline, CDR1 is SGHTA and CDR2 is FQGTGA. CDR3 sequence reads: CASSLDRNTEAFF. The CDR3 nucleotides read TGTGCCAGCAGCTTAGACAGGAACACTGAAGCTTTCTTT.

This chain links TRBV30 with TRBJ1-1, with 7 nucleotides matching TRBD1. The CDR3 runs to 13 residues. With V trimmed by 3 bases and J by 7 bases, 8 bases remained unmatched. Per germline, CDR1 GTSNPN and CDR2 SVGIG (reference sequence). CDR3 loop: CAWRQTGVSEAFF. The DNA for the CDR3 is TGTGCCTGGAGGCAAACAGGGGTAAGTGAAGCTTTCTTT.

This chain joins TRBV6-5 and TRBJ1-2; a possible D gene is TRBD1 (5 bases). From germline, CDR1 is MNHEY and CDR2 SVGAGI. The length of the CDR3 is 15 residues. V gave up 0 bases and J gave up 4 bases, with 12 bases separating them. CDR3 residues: CASSYSGGGGYGYTF. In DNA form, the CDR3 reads TGTGCCAGCAGTTACTCGGGCGGGGGTGGCTATGGCTACACCTTC.

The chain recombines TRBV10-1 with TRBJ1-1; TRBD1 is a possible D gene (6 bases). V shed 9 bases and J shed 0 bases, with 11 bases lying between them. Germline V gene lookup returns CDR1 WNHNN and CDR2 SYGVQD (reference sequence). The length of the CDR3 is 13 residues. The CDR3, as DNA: TGCGCCAGTGCAACAGGGATGAACACTGAAGCTTTCTTT. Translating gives CASATGMNTEAFF.